This TCR beta chain emerged from a study of radiation and T cells in renal cell carcinoma. The protocol was immunoSEQ multiplex PCR, while the TCRdb copy is restricted to in-frame clones and leaves out a portion. The sample contains about 170,000 clones, about 88% of which appear only once. Sample time point: blood 4 weeks post-SBRT, at nephrectomy. The treatment was: 15 Gy SBRT to primary tumor, nephrectomy 4 weeks later. Germline V gene lookup returns CDR1 LGHNA and CDR2 YSLEER. The CDR3 length is 15 residues. J was trimmed by 4 bases and V by 2 bases; bases with no gene match: 6. Sequencing was performed on blood, taken from a patient whose treatment included radiotherapy and nephrectomy. This rearrangement joins TRBV4-3 to TRBJ1-2; 8 nucleotides line up with TRBD1. This clonotype was sampled from a woman in her fifties or sixties with renal cell carcinoma. CDR3 in DNA: TGCGCCAGCAGCCAAATGACAGGGGAGGGCTATGGCTACACCTTC. Its protein product is CASSQMTGEGYGYTF.